This T cell receptor beta chain was found in a study of cytomegalovirus exposure and HLA in healthy donors (dated by TCRdb to the late 2010s). The study in broad terms: According to an earlier analysis of a few hundred of the donors, 150 million to 200 million T cells yielded over 90 million unique TCR beta sequences and approximately 280 Gb of sequence data. Around 330 gigabases of sequencing data and 70 million to 95 million unique TCR sequences made up an early release that covered several hundred HLA-typed donors. Of the roughly 430 genotyped donors, approximately 82% fell in the genetic ancestry cluster associated with self-reported Caucasian donors. The study aimed to test whether cataloging public T cell receptors could reveal signatures of past pathogen exposure. The T cell repertoires of 550 to 850 subjects were profiled by immunosequencing and related to cytomegalovirus serostatus. Besides the first cohort of approximately 710 subjects, a separate validation cohort made up of over a hundred different subjects was used. To predict cytomegalovirus infection status, the study combined high-throughput TCR immunosequencing, statistical association of individual TCRs with disease status, and machine learning. To study patterns of TCR occurrence, a later analysis re-analyzed previously published TCR beta repertoires from 666 donors and added high-resolution HLA genotyping. The later analysis used no new phenotypic data to find candidate immune exposures, relying instead on TCR beta sequences and their occurrence across donors. To decide whether each TCR beta V gene segment behaved as functional or pseudogenic, an earlier analysis of approximately 600 of the donors relied on high-throughput TCR beta sequencing. Alongside the repertoire data, information on donor age, sex, ethnicity and CMV serostatus was compiled. Genome-wide SNP genotypes for about three fifths of the 666 donors were used in a later genetic analysis, which treated that subset as a discovery cohort. All discovery cohort repertoires had been generated on a single sequencing platform. HLA typing included class I and class II loci at four-digit resolution. The number of typed donors differed by locus: about 620-630 for A, B, C, DRB1 and DQB1; 500 to 550 for DQA1; 606 for DPA1; and 450 to 480 for DPB1. Roughly five DR-DQ haplotypes were handled as single units for association and clustering, since linkage in the cohort was strong. On average, 235,054 unique TCR beta nucleotide sequences were sequenced per donor among more than 350 genotyped donors of the cohort, with 15% to 20% of those sequences being non-productive. Results and caveats for the whole study, not just this receptor: When HLA alleles, especially DR and DQ, strongly co-occurred, TCR associations were difficult to assign to individual alleles. A later analysis reported that several top co-occurrence clusters appeared linked to parvovirus B19, influenza, CMV and Epstein-Barr virus. According to a later analysis, most CMV-associated TCR beta chains appeared to be HLA-restricted, and the HLA associations seemed to be driven largely by CMV exposure. HLA typing was unavailable for some donors at each locus, so association tests used only the typed subset. In a later analysis, 15,000 to 20,000 TCR beta sequences were associated with specific HLA alleles at a false discovery rate of 0.05. Immune exposure information for the cohort was limited to CMV serostatus. Correlated functional status among segregating V segments might be attributable to linkage disequilibrium, but an unknown experimental factor could not be ruled out. The presence/absence analyses assumed that sequencing depth was roughly uniform across donors, and that assumption may not be true. In the study, some 180 TCR beta chains were listed as associated with cytomegalovirus. Because counts were too low, 15 or so rarely observed V segments, including chromosome 9 orphons, were excluded from the earlier analysis of under 650 of the donors. A further reported finding was that TCR beta sequences accurately predicted the HLA-A and HLA-B alleles for most subjects in the first cohort. An association between a missense DCLRE1C variant and V-gene and J-gene trimming of TCR beta chains was found in a later genetic analysis and replicated in an independent cohort. A later genetic analysis reported fewer N-insertions in productive TCRs among donors in an Asian-associated ancestry cluster than the approximately 670-donor mean. While some public TCRs were present in many individuals, most TCR sequences turned up only very rarely across donors. In vitro tests confirmed that a few of the cytomegalovirus-associated TCR beta chains recognize cytomegalovirus antigens. This cohort had only TCR beta chains sequenced, and the lack of alpha or paired-chain data limited which features could be detected. In both the original and validation cohorts, the classifier was reported to diagnose cytomegalovirus status with high specificity and sensitivity. In an earlier analysis of fewer than 700 of the donors, most TCR beta V segments appeared in productive rearrangements about 87% or about 30% of the time, broadly matching IMGT annotations. A group of highly shared sequence variants was considered likely to be a technical artifact of the sequencing pipeline. The 87-base-pair reads could not distinguish some IMGT-functional V segments, including TRBV6-2 and TRBV6-3, so those segments were excluded. In a later analysis, TCR association rates were found to vary across HLA loci, with the most associated TCRs seen for DRB1 alleles and the fewest for HLA-C alleles. Compared with equally common non-associated chains, HLA-associated TCR beta chains in a later analysis were more clonally expanded and had lower generation probabilities. The authors suggested that the approach could potentially be extended to other disease states and immunological phenotypes.

As concerns this clone: Which antigen it targets is not known. No much larger clonotype is one base removed from it; base qualities were not supplied.

The library was made by the immunoSEQ multiplex PCR assay. For the multiplex PCR, a mixture combining 60 forward primers for TCR Vbeta segments and 13 reverse primers for TCR Jbeta segments was used. The CDR3 region of rearranged TCR beta genes was amplified from genomic DNA with a multiplex PCR assay. On the Illumina HiSeq System, the amplified TCR beta libraries were sequenced as 87-base-pair reads. In the authors' own workflow: A later analysis tallied roughly 80 million unique TCR beta chains across the 700 or so repertoires, and some 12 million of those chains were shared by two or more donors. Raw reads were error-corrected and collapsed into unique sequences by a nearest-neighbor algorithm in which closely related sequences were merged to remove PCR and sequencing errors. Alignment of CDR3 sequences to IMGT reference sequences was used to assign V, D and J gene segments. For a sequence to be retained, a match of at least six nucleotides was required to both a V gene segment and a J gene segment. Rearrangements were called productive when the CDR3 lacked stop codons and stayed in frame with V and J; all others were non-productive. CDR3 was defined by IMGT convention, running from the second conserved V-encoded cysteine to the conserved J-encoded phenylalanine. Sequences without an unambiguous match to a single V gene segment were excluded from the earlier analysis of almost 600 of the donors. An earlier analysis of 587 of the donors called V segments functional above 56.7% productive rearrangements and segregating when the between-donor standard deviation exceeded 5%. To diagnose cytomegalovirus status from the catalog of TCR beta chain sequences, a statistical classification framework was built. A later analysis assigned V and J genes by comparing TCR nucleotide sequences with IMGT/GENE-DB human TR gene sequences. The TCRdist pipeline was used in a later analysis to assign CDR3 sequences and most-parsimonious VDJ recombination scenarios. In a later analysis, every TCR beta chain was defined by the combination of its CDR3 amino acid sequence and its V-gene family, and reads without a unique V-gene family were dropped. A later analysis removed roughly 590 highly shared, low-generation-probability nucleotide sequences to deal with suspected cross-contamination and a sequencing artifact. In a later analysis, a clonal expansion index was calculated for each public chain from normalized within-repertoire ranks of inferred template counts. In a later analysis, generation probabilities were computed with a VDJ recombination model fitted to out-of-frame rearrangements, and the resulting probabilities were checked against IGoR. A later analysis scored TCR-TCR, TCR-HLA and TCR-CMV co-occurrence with hypergeometric tests, applying a repertoire-size bias correction to TCR pairs. To estimate false discovery rates, a later analysis permuted the HLA or CMV assignments 20 times. In a later analysis, co-occurring TCRs were grouped using DBSCAN, with TCRdist sequence similarity added in when clustering inside HLA-allele-positive subsets. Repertoires with fewer than 30,000 or more than 120,000 public chains, plus five repertoires with anomalous nucleotide sharing, were excluded from co-occurrence clustering. Sourced from immuneACCESS, this table was stored by TCRdb with only in-frame sequences that have V and J called. A share of the clones is absent; for the studies checked, an unresolved V gene accounts for under half, and the remainder has no known explanation. The V and J calls and the clone size are those of that table, but D and trimming were determined from the DNA. Present in this sample are 120,000 to 150,000 clones, 60% to 80% of which were seen just once. Of the sample, more than 0.95% is held by the ten largest clones.

Between the V and J ends, shortened by 4 bases and 3 bases respectively, the junction contains 10 bases. Per the germline V gene, SGHDT is the CDR1 and YYEEEE is the CDR2. The CDR3 contains 13 residues, cysteine and phenylalanine counted. The read is trimmed to its CDR3 DNA, 39 bases read in frame from base 1. The cohort was made up of about 610 healthy bone marrow donors. Cohort members were all nominally healthy when sampled, although unrecorded immune exposures were likely present. The donor was CMV seronegative and belonged to the group of 352 seronegative cohort members. A peripheral blood sample was provided by each donor, and peripheral blood mononuclear cells were used for TCR beta sequencing. Genomic DNA was extracted from the blood cell samples with the Qiagen DNeasy Blood Extraction Kit.

Sequencing used PBMCs. This receptor was obtained from a man aged 18-30 years in good health and CMV-seronegative. Recombination connected TRBV5-6 to TRBJ2-5; the D gene identity is not certain. The nucleotide sequence is given as TGTGCCAGCAGCCAGCCGCAGGAAGAGACCCAGTACTTC. Its protein reads: CASSQPQEETQYF.